Following are 15 T cell receptor beta chains from one sample sequenced in a study of T cells in tuberculosis. Time point here: new active TB diagnosis, blood taken before or within 7 days of starting treatment. Assay used: immunoSEQ multiplex PCR; TCRdb lists only in-frame clones, some missing. The sample has fewer than 55,000 clones; 90% to 95% are singletons. Source: PBMCs, taken at tuberculosis diagnosis. The source of these receptors is an adult with tuberculosis.

The rearrangement uses TRBV10-3 and TRBJ2-1; maybe TRBD2 (6 bases). There are 13 residues in the CDR3. V was shortened by 10 bases and J by 5 bases, with 15 bases between the two germline ends. CDR1 is ENHRY and CDR2 is SYGVKD in the germline V gene. DNA for the CDR3: TGTGCCAGTCGCGGGACCCAACACAATGAGCAGTTCTTC. It encodes CASRGTQHNEQFF.

The CDR3: CASSLQGMGEKLFF. The CDR3 DNA is TGTGCCAGCAGTCTACAGGGTATGGGCGAAAAACTGTTTTTT. V is TRBV6-5 and J is TRBJ1-4, with D maybe TRBD1 (6 bases). This CDR3 is built from 14 residues. The germline V and J ends were trimmed by 5 bases and 8 bases, with 15 bases remaining between them. Germline V gene sequence: CDR1 MNHEY, CDR2 SVGAGI.

The V gene is TRBV27, the J gene TRBJ2-5; a weak D match, TRBD1 (5 bases). CDR3 length equals 13 residues. Germline CDR1 MNHEY, CDR2 SMNVEV (reference sequence). The ends were cut back, 3 bases at V and 1 base at J, with 6 bases in the middle. The CDR3 DNA sequence: TGTGCCAGCAGTTTGCAGGGCCAAGAGACCCAGTACTTC. This codes for CASSLQGQETQYF.

This chain uses TRBV2 with TRBJ2-5; TRBD1 agrees at 9 bases. The V gene end was trimmed by 3 bases and the J gene end by 4 bases; junction bases not matched to a gene: 6. The CDR3 is 15 amino acids. The germline V gene has CDR1 SNHLY and CDR2 FYNNEI. This CDR3 is CASSDGTGRAETQYF. The CDR3 DNA is TGTGCCAGCAGTGACGGGACAGGGAGGGCAGAGACCCAGTACTTC.

The CDR3 loop reads CAAQGPRNTEAFF. The CDR3 nucleotides are TGTGCCGCACAGGGCCCGAGGAACACTGAAGCTTTCTTT. The V and J genes are TRBV28 and TRBJ1-1, with D tentatively TRBD1 (6 bases). Germline V gives CDR1 MDHEN, CDR2 SYDVKM. The ends were cut back, 11 bases at V and 1 base at J, with 14 bases in the middle. CDR3 size: 13 residues.

V is TRBV27 and J is TRBJ2-3; TRBD2 matches at 11 bases. The CDR3 loop spans 16 amino acids. The ends lost 5 bases at V and 3 bases at J; junction bases unmatched: 7. Germline V gene sequence: CDR1 MNHEY, CDR2 SMNVEV (reference sequence). The CDR3 DNA follows: TGTGCCAGCAGTACACTAGCGGGAGTGGGGACAGATACGCAGTATTTT. As protein: CASSTLAGVGTDTQYF.

The genes are TRBV9 and TRBJ2-1; 7 bases fit TRBD2. The length of the CDR3 is 15 residues. V lost 0 bases and J lost 8; bases outside the gene matches: 8. CDR1 is SGDLS, CDR2 YYNGEE, per germline. The DNA for the CDR3 is TGTGCCAGCAGCGTAGCTACGGGGGGTGTGGATGAGCAGTTCTTC. Translating gives CASSVATGGVDEQFF.

This clone was picked up one time. The CDR3 sequence: CASSPQDRVSAFF. As DNA, the CDR3 is TGTGCCAGTAGTCCCCAGGACAGGGTCTCGGCTTTCTTT. This chain joins TRBV19 and TRBJ1-1; 8 nucleotides agree with TRBD1. V lost 5 bases and J lost 11; bases outside the gene matches: 10. Germline V gene data show CDR1 as LNHDA and CDR2 as SQIVND (reference sequence). This CDR3 is built from 13 residues.

This chain joins TRBV6-1 and TRBJ2-7, with TRBD1 matching 8 bases. The CDR3 extends over 13 amino acids. Germline CDR1 is MNHNS and CDR2 is SASEGT. The V segment lost 6 bases and the J segment 7 bases; nucleotides outside the gene matches: 8. The CDR3 sequence: CASRAQGVGEQYF. For the CDR3, the DNA is TGTGCCAGCAGGGCACAGGGGGTTGGAGAGCAGTACTTC.

The chain has TRBV6-4 and TRBJ2-1; weak D call: TRBD1 (5 bases). The CDR3 has 17 residues. Trimming stripped 0 bases from V and 3 bases from J, with 15 bases between. CDR1 and CDR2 from the germline V gene are MRHNA and SNTAGT. The CDR3 DNA follows: TGTGCCAGCAGTGACTCGGACCCGACAGCTGGCTACAATGAGCAGTTCTTC. Residues: CASSDSDPTAGYNEQFF.

CDR3 in amino acids: CSVEESTGGSGYTF. In DNA, the CDR3 is TGCAGCGTTGAGGAATCGACAGGGGGCAGTGGCTACACCTTC. The V gene is TRBV29-1, the J gene TRBJ1-2; the match to TRBD1 covers 10 bases. Trimming cost V 3 bases and J 7 bases; bases outside gene matches: 8. The CDR3 is 14 residues long. The germline CDR1 and CDR2 sequences are SQVTM and ANQGSEA. Based on the CDR3 plus reference TRBV29-1 and TRBJ1-2, the full variable domain is SAVISQKPSRDICQRGTSLTIQCQVDSQVTMMFWYRQQPGQSLTLIATANQGSEATYESGFVIDKFPISRPNLTFSTLTVSNMSPEDSSIYLCSVEESTGGSGYTFGSGTRLTVV.

This rearrangement joins TRBV28 to TRBJ2-7; D is uncertain. The V end lost 5 bases, the J end lost 5 bases, and 19 bases lay between the germline ends. The CDR3 has 15 amino acids. Germline CDR1 reads MDHEN; CDR2 reads SYDVKM. The CDR3 coding sequence is TGTGCCAGCAGTCCCATACCCCCAAGAGGAGACGAGCAGTACTTC. Protein sequence: CASSPIPPRGDEQYF.

The chain carries TRBV28 and TRBJ2-6; D is perhaps TRBD1 (6 bases). CDR1 and CDR2 from the germline V gene are MDHEN and SYDVKM. This CDR3 contains 15 residues. Trimming cost V 7 bases and J 4 bases, with 14 bases left between them. The CDR3 nucleotides read TGTGCCAGCACCCAGGGGAGAGGGGGGGCCAACGTCCTGACTTTC. Encoded protein: CASTQGRGGANVLTF.

This clone was observed once. CDR3 sequence: CASRSYNEQFF. As DNA, the CDR3 is TGTGCCAGCCGTTCCTACAATGAGCAGTTCTTC. The V call is TRBV2, the J call TRBJ2-1; D is undetermined. This CDR3 has 11 amino acids. V was shortened by 8 bases and J by 1 base, with 3 bases between the two germline ends. Germline values: CDR1 SNHLY, CDR2 FYNNEI.

The CDR3 sequence: CASSRAGGGEDTQYF. CDR3 nucleotides: TGTGCCAGCAGCCGAGCGGGGGGAGGGGAGGATACGCAGTATTTT. This chain uses TRBV4-2 with TRBJ2-3, with 9 bases that match TRBD2. The CDR3 is 15 residues long. Germline-derived CDR1 and CDR2 are LGHNA and YNFKEQ. The J segment lost 6 bases and the V segment lost 4 bases, leaving 8 bases of the junction unmatched.